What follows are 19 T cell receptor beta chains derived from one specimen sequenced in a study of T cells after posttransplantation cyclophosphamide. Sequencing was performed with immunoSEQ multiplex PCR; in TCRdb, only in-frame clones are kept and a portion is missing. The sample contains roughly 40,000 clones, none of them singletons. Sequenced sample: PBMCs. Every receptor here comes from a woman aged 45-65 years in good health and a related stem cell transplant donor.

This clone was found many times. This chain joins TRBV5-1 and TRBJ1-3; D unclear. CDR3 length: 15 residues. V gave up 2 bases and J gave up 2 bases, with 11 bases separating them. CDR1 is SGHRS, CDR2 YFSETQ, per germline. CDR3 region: CASSFWADPGNTIYF. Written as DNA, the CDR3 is TGCGCCAGCAGCTTTTGGGCAGACCCTGGAAACACCATATATTTT.

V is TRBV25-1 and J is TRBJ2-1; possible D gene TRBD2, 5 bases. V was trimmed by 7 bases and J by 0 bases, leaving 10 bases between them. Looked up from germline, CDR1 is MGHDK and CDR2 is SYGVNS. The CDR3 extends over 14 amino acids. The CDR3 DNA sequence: TGTGCCAGCAACGACTATCTCTCCTACAATGAGCAGTTCTTC. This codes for CASNDYLSYNEQFF.

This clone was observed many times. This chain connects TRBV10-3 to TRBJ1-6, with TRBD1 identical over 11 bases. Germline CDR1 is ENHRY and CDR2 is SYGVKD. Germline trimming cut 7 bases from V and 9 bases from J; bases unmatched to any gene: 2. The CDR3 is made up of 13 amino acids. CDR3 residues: CAIMGQGGSPLHF. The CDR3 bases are TGTGCCATCATGGGACAGGGGGGTTCACCCCTCCACTTT.

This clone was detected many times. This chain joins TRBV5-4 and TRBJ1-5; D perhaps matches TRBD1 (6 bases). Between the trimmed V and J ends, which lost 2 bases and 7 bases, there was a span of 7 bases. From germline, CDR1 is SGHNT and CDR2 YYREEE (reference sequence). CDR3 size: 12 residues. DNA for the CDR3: TGTGCCAGCAGCTTACAGGGCCAGCCCCAGCATTTT. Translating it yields CASSLQGQPQHF.

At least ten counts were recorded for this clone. The CDR3 loop reads CASSLTGGLGLNEQFF. The CDR3 DNA reads TGTGCCAGCAGCTTAACGGGTGGACTAGGCTTAAATGAGCAGTTCTTC. V is TRBV7-3 and J is TRBJ2-1; 7 positions match TRBD2. This CDR3 has 16 residues. Germline V gene data show CDR1 as SGHTA and CDR2 as FQGTGA. With V trimmed by 0 bases and J by 7 bases, 9 bases remained unmatched.

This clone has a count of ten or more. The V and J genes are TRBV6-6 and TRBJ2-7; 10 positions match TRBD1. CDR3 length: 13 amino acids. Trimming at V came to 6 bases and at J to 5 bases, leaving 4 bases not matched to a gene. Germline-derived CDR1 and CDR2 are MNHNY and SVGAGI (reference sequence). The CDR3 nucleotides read TGTGCCAGCAGCGAAGGGACAGGGGACGAGCAGTACTTC. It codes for CASSEGTGDEQYF.

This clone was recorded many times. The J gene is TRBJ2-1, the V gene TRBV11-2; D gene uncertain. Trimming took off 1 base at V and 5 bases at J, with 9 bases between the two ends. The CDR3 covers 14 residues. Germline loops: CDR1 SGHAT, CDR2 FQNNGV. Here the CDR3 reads CASSLVSADNEQFF. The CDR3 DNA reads TGTGCCAGCAGCTTAGTATCGGCGGACAATGAGCAGTTCTTC.

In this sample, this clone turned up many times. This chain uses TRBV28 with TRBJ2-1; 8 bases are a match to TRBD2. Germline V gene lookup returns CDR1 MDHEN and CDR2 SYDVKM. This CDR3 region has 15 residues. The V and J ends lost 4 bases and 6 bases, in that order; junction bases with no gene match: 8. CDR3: CASSSSSGGINEQFF. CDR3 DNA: TGTGCCAGCAGTTCTTCCAGCGGGGGTATCAATGAGCAGTTCTTC.

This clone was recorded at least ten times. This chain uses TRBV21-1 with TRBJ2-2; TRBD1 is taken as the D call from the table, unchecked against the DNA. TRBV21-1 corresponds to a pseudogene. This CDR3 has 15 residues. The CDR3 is CASSSGHPNTGELFF. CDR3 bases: TGTGCCAGCAGTAGTGGACACCCGAACACCGGGGAGCTGTTTTTT.

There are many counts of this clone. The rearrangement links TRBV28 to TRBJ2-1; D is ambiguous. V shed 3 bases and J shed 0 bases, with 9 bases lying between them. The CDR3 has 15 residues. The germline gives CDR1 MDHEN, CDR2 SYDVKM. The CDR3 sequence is CASSFIRHSYNEQFF. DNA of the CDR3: TGTGCCAGCAGTTTCATTAGACACTCCTACAATGAGCAGTTCTTC.

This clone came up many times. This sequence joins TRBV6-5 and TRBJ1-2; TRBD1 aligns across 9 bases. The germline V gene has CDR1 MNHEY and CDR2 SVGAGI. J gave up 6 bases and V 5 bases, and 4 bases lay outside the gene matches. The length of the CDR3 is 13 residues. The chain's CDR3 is CASSQGTGNGYTF. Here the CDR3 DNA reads TGTGCCAGCAGTCAGGGGACAGGGAATGGCTACACCTTC.

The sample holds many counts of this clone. CDR3 region: CASSEGGGFSVYTF. The CDR3 DNA reads TGTGCCAGCAGTGAAGGGGGCGGTTTTTCAGTCTACACCTTC. The chain recombines TRBV6-1 with TRBJ1-2; perhaps TRBD1 as D (5 bases). Trimming cost V 1 base and J 10 bases, with 16 bases left between them. CDR3 length: 14 residues. CDR1 and CDR2 from the germline V gene are MNHNS and SASEGT.

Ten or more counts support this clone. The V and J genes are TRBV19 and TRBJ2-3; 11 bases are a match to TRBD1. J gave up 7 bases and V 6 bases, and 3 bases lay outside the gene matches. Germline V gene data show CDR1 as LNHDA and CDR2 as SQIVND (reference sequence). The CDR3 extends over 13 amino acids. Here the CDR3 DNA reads TGTGCCAGTAGGGGACAGGGGGGCCATACGCAGTATTTT. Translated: CASRGQGGHTQYF.

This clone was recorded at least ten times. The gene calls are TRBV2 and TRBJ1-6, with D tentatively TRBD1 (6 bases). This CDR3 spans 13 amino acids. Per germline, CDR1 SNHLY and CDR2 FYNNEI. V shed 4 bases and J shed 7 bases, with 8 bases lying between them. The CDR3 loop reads CASSGDTNSPLHF. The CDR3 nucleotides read TGTGCCAGCAGTGGGGACACCAATTCACCCCTCCACTTT. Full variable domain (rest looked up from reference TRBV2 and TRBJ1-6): EPEVTQTPSHQVTQMGQEVILRCVPISNHLYFYWYRQILGQKVEFLVSFYNNEISEKSEIFDDQFSVERPDGSNFTLKIRSTKLEDSAMYFCASSGDTNSPLHFGNGTRLTVT.

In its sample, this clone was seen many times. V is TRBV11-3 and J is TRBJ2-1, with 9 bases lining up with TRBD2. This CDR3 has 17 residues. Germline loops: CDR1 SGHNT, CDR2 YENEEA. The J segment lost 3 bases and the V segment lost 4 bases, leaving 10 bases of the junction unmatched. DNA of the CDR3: TGTGCCAGCAGCTCAAGAGGTAGCGGGGGTTTCTACAATGAGCAGTTCTTC. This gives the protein CASSSRGSGGFYNEQFF.

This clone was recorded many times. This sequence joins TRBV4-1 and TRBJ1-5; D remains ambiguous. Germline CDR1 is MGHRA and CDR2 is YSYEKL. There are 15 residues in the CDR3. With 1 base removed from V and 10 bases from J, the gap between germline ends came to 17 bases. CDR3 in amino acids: CASSQGGSNFRPQHF. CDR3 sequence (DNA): TGCGCCAGCAGCCAAGGAGGGTCTAATTTCAGACCCCAGCATTTT.

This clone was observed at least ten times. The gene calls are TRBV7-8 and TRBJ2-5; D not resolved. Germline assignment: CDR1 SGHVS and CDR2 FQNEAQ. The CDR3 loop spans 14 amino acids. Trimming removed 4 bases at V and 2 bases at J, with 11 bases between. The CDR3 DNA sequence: TGTGCCAGCAGCTCCTACGAAGCTCAAGAGACCCAGTACTTC. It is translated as CASSSYEAQETQYF.

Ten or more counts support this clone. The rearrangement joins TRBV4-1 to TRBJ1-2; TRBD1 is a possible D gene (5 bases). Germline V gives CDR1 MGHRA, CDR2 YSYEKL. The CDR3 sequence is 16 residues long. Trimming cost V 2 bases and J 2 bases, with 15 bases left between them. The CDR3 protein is CASSQPLRAPNYGYTF. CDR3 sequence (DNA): TGCGCCAGCAGCCAACCCCTCAGGGCCCCGAACTATGGCTACACCTTC.

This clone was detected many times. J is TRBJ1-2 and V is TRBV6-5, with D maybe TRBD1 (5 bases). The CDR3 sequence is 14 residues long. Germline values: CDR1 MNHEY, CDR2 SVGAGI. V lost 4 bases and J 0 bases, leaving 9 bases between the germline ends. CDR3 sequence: CASSSRQTNYGYTF. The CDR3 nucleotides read TGTGCCAGCAGTTCACGACAGACTAACTATGGCTACACCTTC.